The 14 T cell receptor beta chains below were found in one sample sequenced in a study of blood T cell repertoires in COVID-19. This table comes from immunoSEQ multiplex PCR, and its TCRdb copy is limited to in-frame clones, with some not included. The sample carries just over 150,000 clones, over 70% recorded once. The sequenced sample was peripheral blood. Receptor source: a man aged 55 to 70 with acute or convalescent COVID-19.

The CDR3 sequence is CATSDPLPREGTDTQYF. CDR3 DNA: TGTGCCACCAGTGACCCACTCCCCAGGGAAGGCACAGATACGCAGTATTTT. The chain couples TRBV24-1 to TRBJ2-3; tentatively, D is TRBD1 (5 bases). The CDR3 loop spans 17 amino acids. V dropped 4 bases and J dropped 1 base, with 17 bases sitting between them. The germline CDR1 and CDR2 sequences are KGHDR and SFDVKD.

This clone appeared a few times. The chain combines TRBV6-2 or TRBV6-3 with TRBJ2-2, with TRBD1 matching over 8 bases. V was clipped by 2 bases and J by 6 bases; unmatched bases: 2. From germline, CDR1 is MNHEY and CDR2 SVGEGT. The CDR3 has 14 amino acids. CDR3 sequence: CASSYAGGPGELFF. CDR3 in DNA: TGTGCCAGCAGTTACGCAGGGGGCCCCGGGGAGCTGTTTTTT.

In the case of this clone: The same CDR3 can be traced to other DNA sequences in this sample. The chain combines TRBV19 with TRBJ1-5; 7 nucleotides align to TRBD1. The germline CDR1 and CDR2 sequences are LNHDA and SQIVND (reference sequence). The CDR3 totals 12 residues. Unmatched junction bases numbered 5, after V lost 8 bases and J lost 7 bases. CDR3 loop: CASRTGEQPQHF. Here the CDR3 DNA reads TGTGCCAGTCGGACAGGTGAACAGCCCCAGCATTTT. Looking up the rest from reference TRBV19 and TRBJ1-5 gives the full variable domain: DGGITQSPKYLFRKEGQNVTLSCEQNLNHDAMYWYRQDPGQGLRLIYYSQIVNDFQKGDIAEGYSVSREKKESFPLTVTSAQKNPTAFYLCASRTGEQPQHFGDGTRLSIL.

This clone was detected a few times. The CDR3 sequence is CASSPFGSSEQYF. The CDR3 nucleotides read TGTGCCAGCAGCCCTTTTGGCTCAAGCGAGCAGTACTTC. The chain carries TRBV5-4 and TRBJ2-7, with unresolved D. The CDR3 extends over 13 amino acids. Per the germline V gene, CDR1 is SGHNT and CDR2 is YYREEE (reference sequence). V was trimmed by 4 bases and J by 6 bases, leaving 14 bases between them.

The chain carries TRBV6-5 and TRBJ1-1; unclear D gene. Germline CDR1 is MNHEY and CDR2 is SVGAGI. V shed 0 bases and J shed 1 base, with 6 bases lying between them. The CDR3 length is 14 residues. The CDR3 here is CASSYSGRNTEAFF. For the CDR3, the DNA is TGTGCCAGCAGTTACTCCGGTAGGAACACTGAAGCTTTCTTT.

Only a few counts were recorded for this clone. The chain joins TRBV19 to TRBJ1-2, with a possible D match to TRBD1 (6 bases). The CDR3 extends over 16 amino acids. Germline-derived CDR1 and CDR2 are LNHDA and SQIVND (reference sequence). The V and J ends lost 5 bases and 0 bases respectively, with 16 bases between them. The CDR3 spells CASSPLTAGANYGYTF. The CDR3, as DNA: TGTGCCAGTAGTCCCCTCACGGCAGGGGCTAACTATGGCTACACCTTC.

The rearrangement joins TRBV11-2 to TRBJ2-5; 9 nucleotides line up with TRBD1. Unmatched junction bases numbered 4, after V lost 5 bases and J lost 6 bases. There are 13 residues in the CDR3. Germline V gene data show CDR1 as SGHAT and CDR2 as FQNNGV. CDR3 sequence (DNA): TGTGCCAGCAGCCGGGGACAGGGACAGACCCAGTACTTC. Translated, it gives CASSRGQGQTQYF. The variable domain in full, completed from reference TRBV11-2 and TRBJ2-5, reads EAGVAQSPRYKIIEKRQSVAFWCNPISGHATLYWYQQILGQGPKLLIQFQNNGVVDDSQLPKDRFSAERLKGVDSTLKIQPAKLEDSAVYLCASSRGQGQTQYFGPGTRLLVL.

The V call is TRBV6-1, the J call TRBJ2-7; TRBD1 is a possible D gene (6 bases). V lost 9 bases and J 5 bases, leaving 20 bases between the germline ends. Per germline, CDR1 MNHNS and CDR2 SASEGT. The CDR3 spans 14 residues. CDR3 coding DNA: TGTGCCAGTTCAAGAATTCGACAGGACCACGAGCAGTACTTC. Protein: CASSRIRQDHEQYF.

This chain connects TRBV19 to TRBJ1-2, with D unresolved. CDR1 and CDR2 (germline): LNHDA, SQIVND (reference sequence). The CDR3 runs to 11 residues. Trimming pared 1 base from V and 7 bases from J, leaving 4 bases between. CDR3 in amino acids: CASSIGGGYTF. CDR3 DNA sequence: TGTGCCAGTAGTATAGGAGGTGGCTACACCTTC. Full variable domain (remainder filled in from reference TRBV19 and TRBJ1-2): DGGITQSPKYLFRKEGQNVTLSCEQNLNHDAMYWYRQDPGQGLRLIYYSQIVNDFQKGDIAEGYSVSREKKESFPLTVTSAQKNPTAFYLCASSIGGGYTFGSGTRLTVV.

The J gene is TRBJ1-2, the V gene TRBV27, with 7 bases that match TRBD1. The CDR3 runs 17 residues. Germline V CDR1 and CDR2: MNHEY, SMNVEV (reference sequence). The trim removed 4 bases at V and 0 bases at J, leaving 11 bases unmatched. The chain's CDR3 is CASSSGGGQNTNYGYTF. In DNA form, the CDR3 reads TGTGCCAGCAGTTCGGGGGGGGGACAGAACACTAACTATGGCTACACCTTC.

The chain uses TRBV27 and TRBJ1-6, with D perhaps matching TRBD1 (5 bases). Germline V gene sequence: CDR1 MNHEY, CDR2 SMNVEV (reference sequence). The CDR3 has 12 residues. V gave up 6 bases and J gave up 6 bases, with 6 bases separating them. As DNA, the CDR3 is TGTGCCAGCAGAAGGGGTAATTCACCCCTCCACTTT. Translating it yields CASRRGNSPLHF.

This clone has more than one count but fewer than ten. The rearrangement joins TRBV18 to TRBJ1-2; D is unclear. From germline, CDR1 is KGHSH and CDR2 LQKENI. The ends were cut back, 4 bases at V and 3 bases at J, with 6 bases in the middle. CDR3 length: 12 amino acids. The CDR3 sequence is CASSRRDYGYTF. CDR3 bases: TGTGCCAGCTCACGACGGGACTATGGCTACACCTTC.

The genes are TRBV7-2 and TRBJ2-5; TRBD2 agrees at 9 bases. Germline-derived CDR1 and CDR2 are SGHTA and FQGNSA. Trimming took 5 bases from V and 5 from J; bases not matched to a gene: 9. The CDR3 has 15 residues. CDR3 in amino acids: CASSPGGGRGETQYF. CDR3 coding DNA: TGTGCCAGCAGCCCCGGGGGCGGGAGGGGGGAGACCCAGTACTTC.

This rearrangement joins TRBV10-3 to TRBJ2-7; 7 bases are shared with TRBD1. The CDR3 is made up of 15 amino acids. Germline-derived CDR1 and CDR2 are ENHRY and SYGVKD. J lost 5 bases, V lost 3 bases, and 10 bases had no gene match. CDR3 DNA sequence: TGTGCCATCAGTGACGGGACAGAAAGAGTCCACGAGCAGTACTTC. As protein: CAISDGTERVHEQYF.